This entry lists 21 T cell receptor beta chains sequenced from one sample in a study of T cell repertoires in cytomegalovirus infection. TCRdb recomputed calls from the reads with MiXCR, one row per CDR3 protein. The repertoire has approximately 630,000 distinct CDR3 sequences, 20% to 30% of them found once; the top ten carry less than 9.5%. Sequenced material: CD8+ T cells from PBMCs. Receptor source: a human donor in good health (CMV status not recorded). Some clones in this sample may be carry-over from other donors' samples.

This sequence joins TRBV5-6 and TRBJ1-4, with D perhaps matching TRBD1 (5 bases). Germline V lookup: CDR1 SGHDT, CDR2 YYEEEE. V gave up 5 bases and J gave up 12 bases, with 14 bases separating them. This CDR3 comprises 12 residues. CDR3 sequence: CASRSYRSELFF. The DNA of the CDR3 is TGTGCCAGCAGATCGTACAGGTCGGAACTGTTTTTT.

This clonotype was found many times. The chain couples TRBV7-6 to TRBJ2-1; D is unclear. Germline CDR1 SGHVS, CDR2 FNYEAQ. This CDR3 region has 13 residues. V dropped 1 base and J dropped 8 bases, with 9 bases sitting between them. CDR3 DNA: TGTGCCAGCAGCTTAGTAGGGCAGGATGAGCAGTTCTTC. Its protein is CASSLVGQDEQFF.

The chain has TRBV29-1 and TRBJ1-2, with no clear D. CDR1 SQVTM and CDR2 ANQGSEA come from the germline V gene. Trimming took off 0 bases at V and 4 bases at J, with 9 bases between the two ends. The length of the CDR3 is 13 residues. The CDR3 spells CSVEDLELYGYTF. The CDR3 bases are TGCAGCGTTGAAGATTTGGAGCTCTATGGCTACACCTTC.

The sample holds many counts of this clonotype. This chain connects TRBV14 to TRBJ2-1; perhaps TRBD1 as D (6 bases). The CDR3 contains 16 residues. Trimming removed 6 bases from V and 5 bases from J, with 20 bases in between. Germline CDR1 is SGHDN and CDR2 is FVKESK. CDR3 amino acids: CASRPRNRVADNEQFF. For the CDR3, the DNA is TGTGCCAGCAGACCGAGAAACAGGGTTGCAGACAATGAGCAGTTCTTC. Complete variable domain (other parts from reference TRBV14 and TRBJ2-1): EAGVTQFPSHSVIEKGQTVTLRCDPISGHDNLYWYRRVMGKEIKFLLHFVKESKQDESGMPNNRFLAERTGGTYSTLKVQPAELEDSGVYFCASRPRNRVADNEQFFGPGTRLTVL.

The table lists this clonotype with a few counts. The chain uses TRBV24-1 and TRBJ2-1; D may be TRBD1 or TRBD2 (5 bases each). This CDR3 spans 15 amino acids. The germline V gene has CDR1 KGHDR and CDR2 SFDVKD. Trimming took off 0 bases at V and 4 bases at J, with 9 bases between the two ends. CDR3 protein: CATSDLGDGYNEQFF. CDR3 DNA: TGTGCCACCAGTGATTTGGGGGACGGATACAATGAGCAGTTCTTC.

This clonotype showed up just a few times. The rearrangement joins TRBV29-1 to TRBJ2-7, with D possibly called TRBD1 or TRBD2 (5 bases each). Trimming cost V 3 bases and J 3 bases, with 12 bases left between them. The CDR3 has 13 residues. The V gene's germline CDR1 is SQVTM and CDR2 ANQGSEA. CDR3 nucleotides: TGCAGCGTTGAGGGGACCCTGGGCTACGAGCAGTACTTC. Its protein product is CSVEGTLGYEQYF.

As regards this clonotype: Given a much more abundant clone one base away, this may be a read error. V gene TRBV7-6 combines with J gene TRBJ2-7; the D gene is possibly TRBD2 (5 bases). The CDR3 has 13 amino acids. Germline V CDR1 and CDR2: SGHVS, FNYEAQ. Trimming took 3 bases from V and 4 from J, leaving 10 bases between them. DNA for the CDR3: TGTGCCAGCAGCTTTGCCGAGGGTTACGAGCAGTACTTC. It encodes CASSFAEGYEQYF. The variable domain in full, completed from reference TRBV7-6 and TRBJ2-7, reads GAGVSQSPRYKVTKRGQDVALRCDPISGHVSLYWYRQALGQGPEFLTYFNYEAQQDKSGLPNDRFSAERPEGSISTLTIQRTEQRDSAMYRCASSFAEGYEQYFGPGTRLTVT.

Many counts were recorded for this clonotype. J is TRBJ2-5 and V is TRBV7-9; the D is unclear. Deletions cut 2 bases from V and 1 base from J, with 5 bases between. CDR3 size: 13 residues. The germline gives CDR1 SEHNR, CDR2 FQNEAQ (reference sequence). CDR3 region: CASSLTVQETQYF. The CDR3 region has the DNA TGTGCCAGCAGCTTAACAGTCCAAGAGACCCAGTACTTC.

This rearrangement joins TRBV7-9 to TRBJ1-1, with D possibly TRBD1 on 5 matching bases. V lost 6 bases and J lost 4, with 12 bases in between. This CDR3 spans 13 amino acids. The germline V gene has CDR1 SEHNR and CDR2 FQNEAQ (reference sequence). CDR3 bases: TGTGCCAGCAGACTAGGCGGGGGCACTGAAGCTTTCTTT. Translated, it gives CASRLGGGTEAFF.

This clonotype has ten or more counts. The CDR3 spells CASRGGRTEAFF. The CDR3 bases are TGTGCCTCGAGGGGGGGCAGGACTGAAGCTTTCTTT. V and J are TRBV6-1 and TRBJ1-1; the D gene is possibly TRBD1 (6 bases). From germline, CDR1 is MNHNS and CDR2 SASEGT. The V gene lost 11 bases and the J gene lost 5 bases, with 15 bases spanning the gap. CDR3 size: 12 residues.

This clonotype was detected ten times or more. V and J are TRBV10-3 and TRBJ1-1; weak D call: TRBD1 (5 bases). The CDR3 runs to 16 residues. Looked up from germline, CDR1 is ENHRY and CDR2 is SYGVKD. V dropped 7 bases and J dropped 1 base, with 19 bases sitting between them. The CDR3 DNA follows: TGTGCCATCAAGGTCCCGAGAGGGGATACGAACACTGAAGCTTTCTTT. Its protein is CAIKVPRGDTNTEAFF.

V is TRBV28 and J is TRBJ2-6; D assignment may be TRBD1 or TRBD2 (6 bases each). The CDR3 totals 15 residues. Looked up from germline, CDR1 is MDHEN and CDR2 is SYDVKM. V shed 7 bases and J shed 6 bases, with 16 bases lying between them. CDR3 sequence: CASTPHGGLANVLTF. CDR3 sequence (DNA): TGTGCCAGCACCCCGCATGGGGGGCTGGCCAACGTCCTGACTTTC.

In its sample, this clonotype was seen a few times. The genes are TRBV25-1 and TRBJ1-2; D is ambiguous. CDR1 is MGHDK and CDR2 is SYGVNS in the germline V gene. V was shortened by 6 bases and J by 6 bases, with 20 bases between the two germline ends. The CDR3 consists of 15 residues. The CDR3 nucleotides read TGTGCCAGCAGCGGGCGCGGGGTCGTTAAAAATGGCTACACCTTC. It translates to CASSGRGVVKNGYTF.

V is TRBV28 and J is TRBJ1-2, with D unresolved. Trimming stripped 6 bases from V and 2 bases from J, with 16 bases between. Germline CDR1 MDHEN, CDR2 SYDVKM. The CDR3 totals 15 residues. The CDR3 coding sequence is TGTGCCAGCAGCGTCTCCTTTGGCAGGAACTATGGCTACACCTTC. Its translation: CASSVSFGRNYGYTF.

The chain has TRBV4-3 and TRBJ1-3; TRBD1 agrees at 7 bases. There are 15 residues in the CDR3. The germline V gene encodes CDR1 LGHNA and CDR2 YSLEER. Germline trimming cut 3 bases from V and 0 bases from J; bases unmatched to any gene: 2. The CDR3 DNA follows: TGCGCCAGCAGCCAGGACAGGTTCTCTGGAAACACCATATATTTT. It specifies CASSQDRFSGNTIYF.

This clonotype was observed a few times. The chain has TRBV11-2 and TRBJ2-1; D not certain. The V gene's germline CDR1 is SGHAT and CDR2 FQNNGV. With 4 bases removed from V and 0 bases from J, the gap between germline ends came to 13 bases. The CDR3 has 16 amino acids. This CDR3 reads CASSYWVADSYNEQFF. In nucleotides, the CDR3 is TGTGCCAGCAGCTACTGGGTGGCAGACTCCTACAATGAGCAGTTCTTC.

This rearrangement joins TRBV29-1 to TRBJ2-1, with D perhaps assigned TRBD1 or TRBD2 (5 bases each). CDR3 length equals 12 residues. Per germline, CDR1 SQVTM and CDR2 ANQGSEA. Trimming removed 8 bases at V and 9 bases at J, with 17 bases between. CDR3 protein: CSPGLGGSEQFF. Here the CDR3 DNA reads TGCAGCCCGGGGCTGGGCGGCAGTGAGCAGTTCTTC.

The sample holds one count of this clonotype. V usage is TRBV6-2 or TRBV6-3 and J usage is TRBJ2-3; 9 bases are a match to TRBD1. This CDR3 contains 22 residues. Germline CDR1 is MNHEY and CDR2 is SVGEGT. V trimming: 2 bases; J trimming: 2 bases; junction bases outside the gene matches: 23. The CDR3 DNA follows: TGTGCCAGCAGTTACCCGACAGGGGGACCCCCGCGGGGAGCGGGGAACACAGATACGCAGTATTTT. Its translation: CASSYPTGGPPRGAGNTDTQYF.

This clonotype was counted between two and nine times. CDR3 in DNA: TGTGCCAGCAGTGAGCGGGGGGGAATAGATACGCAGTATTTT. Its translation is CASSERGGIDTQYF. The chain carries TRBV6-4 and TRBJ2-3; 9 bases align to TRBD2. J was trimmed by 5 bases and V by 3 bases; bases with no gene match: 3. The length of the CDR3 is 14 residues. Germline V gives CDR1 MRHNA, CDR2 SNTAGT.

The CDR3 spells CSVDWGSRGSTDTQYF. The CDR3 DNA reads TGCAGCGTGGATTGGGGGTCGCGGGGGAGCACAGATACGCAGTATTTT. The rearrangement links TRBV29-1 to TRBJ2-3; 7 nucleotides match TRBD2. Losses at the gene ends were 6 bases for V and 0 bases for J; bases not matched to a gene: 12. Per the germline V gene, CDR1 is SQVTM and CDR2 is ANQGSEA. The CDR3 is made up of 16 amino acids.

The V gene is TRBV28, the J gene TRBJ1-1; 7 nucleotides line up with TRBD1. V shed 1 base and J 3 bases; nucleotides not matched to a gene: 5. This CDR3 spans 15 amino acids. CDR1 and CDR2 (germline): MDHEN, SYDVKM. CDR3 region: CASSLSQTGYTEAFF. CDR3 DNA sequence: TGTGCCAGCAGTTTATCCCAGACAGGGTACACTGAAGCTTTCTTT.